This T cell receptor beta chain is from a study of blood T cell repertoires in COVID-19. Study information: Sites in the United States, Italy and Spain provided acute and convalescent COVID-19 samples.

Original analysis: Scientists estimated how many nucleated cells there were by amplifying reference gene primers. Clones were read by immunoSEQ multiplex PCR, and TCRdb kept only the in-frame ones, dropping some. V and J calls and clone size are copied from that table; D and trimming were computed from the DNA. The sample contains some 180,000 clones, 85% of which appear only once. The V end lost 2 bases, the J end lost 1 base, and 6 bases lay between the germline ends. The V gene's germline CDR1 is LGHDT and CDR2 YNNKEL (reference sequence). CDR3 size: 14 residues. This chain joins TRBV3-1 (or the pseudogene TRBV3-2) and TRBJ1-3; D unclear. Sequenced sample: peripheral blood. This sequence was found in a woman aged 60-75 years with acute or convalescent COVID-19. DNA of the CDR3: TGTGCCAGCAGCCAACGGGGTTCTGGAAACACCATATATTTT. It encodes CASSQRGSGNTIYF.